This T cell receptor beta chain originates from a study of Graves' ophthalmopathy and Graves' hyperthyroidism. In the study overall: The authors collected peripheral blood at initial diagnosis, before any treatment.

This clonotype was found many times. Trimming took off 0 bases at V and 6 bases at J, with 16 bases between the two ends. Germline CDR1 and CDR2: SGHRS and YFSETQ. The CDR3 is made up of 15 amino acids. Scientists amplified the TCR beta CDR3 regions from RNA transcripts. Second-round multiplex PCR came after first-round RT-PCR with HTBI primers. Using its own MiXCR run on the multiplex PCR reads, TCRdb lists one record per CDR3 protein. Of 170,000 or so distinct CDR3 sequences detected, roughly 36% appear once; the ten largest clones hold 7.5% to 10%. Excluded: other autoimmune disease, uncontrolled infection, pregnancy or lactation.

The receptor was derived from a man in his thirties or forties with Graves' ophthalmopathy. The specimen was peripheral blood. The chain couples TRBV5-1 to TRBJ2-7; D is perhaps TRBD2 (7 bases). The CDR3 bases are TGCGCCAGCAGCTTGGAGGGGGAGGGCCGACTCGAGCAGTACTTC. This codes for CASSLEGEGRLEQYF.